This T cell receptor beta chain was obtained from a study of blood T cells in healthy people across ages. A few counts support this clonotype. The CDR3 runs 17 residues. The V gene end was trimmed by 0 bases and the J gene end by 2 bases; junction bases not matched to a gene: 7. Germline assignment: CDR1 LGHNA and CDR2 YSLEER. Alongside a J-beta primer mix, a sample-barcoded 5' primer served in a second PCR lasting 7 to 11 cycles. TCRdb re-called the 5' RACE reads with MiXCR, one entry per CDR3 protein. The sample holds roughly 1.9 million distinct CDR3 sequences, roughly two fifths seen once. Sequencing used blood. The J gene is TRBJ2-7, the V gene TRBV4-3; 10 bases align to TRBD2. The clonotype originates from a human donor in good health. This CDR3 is CASSQDRATSGAYEQYF. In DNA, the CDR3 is TGCGCCAGCAGCCAAGATCGGGCTACTAGCGGGGCCTACGAGCAGTACTTC.